Sequencing of this T cell receptor beta chain was carried out in a study of cytomegalovirus exposure and HLA in healthy donors. Overall study findings and caveats: In a later analysis, at a false discovery rate of 0.05, fewer than 20,000 TCR beta sequences matched HLA alleles. It was reported that the classifier diagnosed cytomegalovirus status with high specificity and sensitivity in both the original and validation cohorts.

Remarks on this clone: Its specificity is unknown.

Germline V CDR1 and CDR2: LNHDA, SQIVND (reference sequence). This CDR3 contains 14 residues. J was trimmed by 0 bases and V by 10 bases; bases with no gene match: 7. The PCR employed 60 Vbeta primers together with 13 Jbeta primers. TCRdb's table, derived via immunoSEQ multiplex PCR, lists solely in-frame clones and lacks some. The sample shows approximately 260,000 clones, over 90% of them seen only once. The sample was PBMCs. This clonotype originated in a girl aged 2 to 9 in good health and CMV-seronegative. The chain employs TRBV19 and TRBJ1-2, with 8 bases aligning to TRBD1. For the CDR3, the DNA is TGTGCCACTACCCGACAGGGGCCTAACTATGGCTACACCTTC. It is translated as CATTRQGPNYGYTF.